A single sample is the source of the 18 T cell receptor beta chains below, sequenced in a study of beta chain features in type 1 diabetes (dated by TCRdb to 2017 to 2018). The library was generated by the immunoSEQ multiplex PCR assay. The High Capacity cDNA Reverse Transcription Kit was used to reverse transcribe all of the isolated RNA, meaning that expressed TCRB transcripts were what got sequenced. TCRdb re-hosts the immuneACCESS table, in-frame sequences only. Its copies lack some clones; in the studies checked, an unresolved V gene accounts for under half of them, and the cause for the rest is not known. The table for this sample lists hundreds of thousands of clones; approximately 30% of them were counted only once. The ten largest clonotypes hold more than 0.055% of the sample. The sample consisted of naive CD4+ T cells from blood. The cell subset or site label corresponds to: true naive CD4+ T cells. The receptors derive from a man younger than 30 in good health.

This clone was seen a few times. The chain has TRBV30 and TRBJ1-3; D unclear. V was trimmed by 4 bases and J by 0 bases, leaving 13 bases between them. The CDR3 loop spans 15 amino acids. CDR1 is GTSNPN and CDR2 is SVGIG in the germline V gene (reference sequence). This CDR3 is CAWKMTVSSGNTIYF. CDR3 DNA sequence: TGTGCCTGGAAGATGACGGTCAGCTCTGGAAACACCATATATTTT.

This chain joins TRBV4-3 and TRBJ2-7; D possibly corresponds to TRBD2 (5 bases). The CDR3 is made up of 15 amino acids. Germline V CDR1 and CDR2: LGHNA, YSLEER. Trimming pared 0 bases from V and 0 bases from J, leaving 9 bases between. Written as DNA, the CDR3 is TGCGCCAGCAGCCAAGATCTTCGGGACTCCTACGAGCAGTACTTC. It specifies CASSQDLRDSYEQYF.

The chain carries TRBV9 and TRBJ2-7, with D maybe TRBD2 (6 bases). CDR3 length equals 15 residues. CDR1 and CDR2 (germline): SGDLS, YYNGEE. Trimming pared 0 bases from V and 4 bases from J, leaving 14 bases between. CDR3 in amino acids: CASSVGVPEGYEQYF. CDR3 nucleotides: TGTGCCAGCAGCGTAGGTGTGCCGGAGGGGTACGAGCAGTACTTC.

The chain recombines TRBV6-5 with TRBJ2-2; 9 bases fit TRBD2. The V and J ends lost 4 bases and 5 bases, in that order; junction bases with no gene match: 8. Germline lookup yields CDR1 MNHEY and CDR2 SVGAGI. The CDR3 has 16 amino acids. The CDR3 DNA follows: TGTGCCAGCAGTTTTAGCGGGAGTCTCAAGACCGGGGAGCTGTTTTTT. Protein product: CASSFSGSLKTGELFF.

The gene calls are TRBV15 and TRBJ2-7; tentatively, D is TRBD2 (5 bases). Germline loops: CDR1 LNHNV, CDR2 YYDKDF (reference sequence). V was shortened by 4 bases and J by 4 bases, with 14 bases between the two germline ends. The CDR3 spans 14 residues. In DNA, the CDR3 is TGTGCCACCAGCACCAACCCAGGACTTTACGAGCAGTACTTC. Translation: CATSTNPGLYEQYF.

The chain combines TRBV30 with TRBJ1-1; perhaps TRBD1 as D (5 bases). Germline CDR1 and CDR2: GTSNPN and SVGIG (reference sequence). Trimming shortened V by 2 bases and J by 2 bases, and 12 bases separated the two germline ends. CDR3 length equals 14 residues. CDR3 nucleotide sequence: TGTGCCTGGAGTCACGCCCAGGGTAACACTGAAGCTTTCTTT. Translation gives CAWSHAQGNTEAFF.

The rearrangement links TRBV5-1 to TRBJ1-1; D gene unclear. The CDR3 runs 13 residues. The germline gives CDR1 SGHRS, CDR2 YFSETQ. Deletions cut 4 bases from V and 6 bases from J, with 13 bases between. Here the CDR3 reads CASSQVEPAEAFF. The CDR3 nucleotides are TGCGCCAGCAGCCAGGTGGAGCCTGCTGAAGCTTTCTTT.

This clone was detected a few times. This chain connects TRBV28 to TRBJ2-5; 9 bases align to TRBD1. With 5 bases clipped from V and 3 bases from J, the junction kept 4 bases outside the gene matches. The CDR3 runs to 14 residues. Germline loops: CDR1 MDHEN, CDR2 SYDVKM. The DNA of the CDR3 is TGTGCCAGCAGTGAACAGGGGGCCAAAGAGACCCAGTACTTC. Protein: CASSEQGAKETQYF.

Concerning this clone itself: This CDR3 is also generated by other DNA sequences in the sample. The rearrangement uses TRBV7-9 and TRBJ1-1, with a weak D call TRBD1 (5 bases). V gave up 2 bases and J gave up 4 bases, with 8 bases separating them. Germline V gene data show CDR1 as SEHNR and CDR2 as FQNEAQ (reference sequence). This CDR3 contains 13 residues. CDR3 protein: CASSLQGSTEAFF. The DNA for the CDR3 is TGTGCCAGCAGCTTACAGGGATCCACTGAAGCTTTCTTT.

This clone has more than one count but fewer than ten. This CDR3 reads CASSHATGTQRGEQFF. The CDR3 DNA follows: TGCGCCAGCAGCCACGCAACCGGGACCCAAAGGGGTGAGCAGTTCTTC. The genes are TRBV4-3 and TRBJ2-1, with D perhaps matching TRBD1 or TRBD2 (5 bases each). This CDR3 has 16 amino acids. The germline CDR1 and CDR2 sequences are LGHNA and YSLEER. Deletions cut 3 bases from V and 9 bases from J, with 21 bases between.

The V call is TRBV7-2, the J call TRBJ2-4, with 7 bases aligning to TRBD1. The CDR3 covers 16 residues. V dropped 4 bases and J dropped 0; count of bases not matched to a gene: 6. Per germline, CDR1 SGHTA and CDR2 FQGNSA. The CDR3 loop is CASSSRTGLAKNIQYF. CDR3 nucleotide sequence: TGTGCCAGCAGCTCCCGGACAGGCCTAGCCAAAAACATTCAGTACTTC.

This clone was observed a single time. V gene TRBV10-3 combines with J gene TRBJ1-2; a possible D gene is TRBD1 (6 bases). The germline V gene has CDR1 ENHRY and CDR2 SYGVKD. V lost 5 bases and J lost 5, with 9 bases in between. The CDR3 has 12 residues. CDR3 protein: CAISSGEYGYTF. CDR3 DNA sequence: TGTGCCATCAGTTCAGGGGAGTATGGCTACACCTTC.

The chain links TRBV18 to TRBJ2-3; TRBD1 agrees at 10 bases. CDR3 size: 16 residues. The V gene's germline CDR1 is KGHSH and CDR2 LQKENI. Trimming took 1 base from V and 4 from J; bases not matched to a gene: 5. CDR3 DNA: TGTGCCAGCTCACCACGGGACAGGGGCGGCGCAGATACGCAGTATTTT. This gives the protein CASSPRDRGGADTQYF.

This clone was seen a single time. V gene TRBV5-4 combines with J gene TRBJ2-7, with TRBD2 matching over 13 bases. The V gene's germline CDR1 is SGHNT and CDR2 YYREEE (reference sequence). There are 14 residues in the CDR3. The V gene end was trimmed by 3 bases and the J gene end by 6 bases; junction bases not matched to a gene: 3. The CDR3 nucleotides are TGTGCCAGCAGCTCGGGACTAGCGGGAAGCGAGCAGTACTTC. Translated, it gives CASSSGLAGSEQYF.

For this clone: Within the sample, other DNA sequences also encode this same CDR3. The V call is TRBV9, the J call TRBJ2-3; 8 nucleotides agree with TRBD2. V trimming: 0 bases; J trimming: 2 bases; junction bases outside the gene matches: 5. This CDR3 is built from 16 residues. Germline assignment: CDR1 SGDLS and CDR2 YYNGEE. CDR3 in amino acids: CASSVGTSGYTDTQYF. The CDR3 DNA is TGTGCCAGCAGCGTAGGAACTAGCGGCTACACAGATACGCAGTATTTT.

The chain carries TRBV6-5 and TRBJ1-1; the D is unclear. V shed 6 bases and J shed 3 bases, with 5 bases lying between them. The CDR3 runs 11 residues. CDR1 and CDR2 from the germline V gene are MNHEY and SVGAGI. The CDR3 DNA is TGTGCCAGCAGAGAGGACACTGAAGCTTTCTTT. This codes for CASREDTEAFF.

The V call is TRBV12-5, the J call TRBJ2-3, with TRBD1 as a possible D gene (6 bases). The CDR3 is made up of 13 amino acids. Germline V gene lookup returns CDR1 LGHNT and CDR2 FRNRAP. V dropped 4 bases and J dropped 5 bases, with 10 bases sitting between them. In nucleotides, the CDR3 is TGTGCTAGTGGTTCTTCAGGGGAAGATACGCAGTATTTT. The encoded protein is CASGSSGEDTQYF.

Note on this clone: One end of the junction does not line up with germline, which may come from a read error. The V gene is TRBV30, the J gene TRBJ1-1, with D tentatively TRBD1 (6 bases). The CDR3 spans 13 residues. Germline-derived CDR1 and CDR2 are GTSNPN and SVGIG (reference sequence). The CDR3 spells CGVAGELNTEAFF. CDR3 in DNA: TGCGGGGTGGCAGGGGAGTTGAACACTGAAGCTTTCTTT.